This T cell receptor beta chain was recovered during a study of T cell changes during pregnancy in multiple sclerosis. Libraries were prepared by immunoSEQ multiplex PCR; TCRdb keeps only in-frame clonotypes and omits some of them. The sample yields about 97,000 clones, around 92% seen once. Trimming took 1 base from V and 0 from J, leaving 10 bases between them. Per germline, CDR1 LNHDA and CDR2 SQIVND (reference sequence). The CDR3 length is 16 residues. The rearrangement uses TRBV19 and TRBJ1-3, with D possibly being TRBD1 (6 bases). This sequence was found in a female donor with multiple sclerosis, enrolled in a pregnancy study. The specimen was peripheral blood, collected in the second trimester of pregnancy. Here the CDR3 DNA reads TGTGCCAGTAGTATAGCCCGGACAGACTCTGGAAACACCATATATTTT. Translating it yields CASSIARTDSGNTIYF.